Below, one TCR beta chain is given with its context. This table comes from immunoSEQ multiplex PCR, and its TCRdb copy is limited to in-frame clones, with some not included. This table has roughly 68,000 clones, roughly 91% appearing once. The sample comes from a study of stem cell transplantation in POMP-related autoinflammatory disease. This clonotype originated in a human patient with POMP-related autoinflammation and immune dysregulation (PRAID). Certain T cells may be donor cells from the graft. The sample was CD4+ T cells from PBMCs, taken after stem cell transplantation.

Written as DNA, the CDR3 is TGTGCCAGCAGTTTATCCAGGGGAGGCTACACCTTC. Translated: CASSLSRGGYTF. The rearrangement joins TRBV28 to TRBJ1-2; a possible D gene is TRBD1 (6 bases). CDR1 is MDHEN, CDR2 SYDVKM, per germline. V was shortened by 1 base and J by 8 bases, with 8 bases between the two germline ends. This CDR3 contains 12 residues.